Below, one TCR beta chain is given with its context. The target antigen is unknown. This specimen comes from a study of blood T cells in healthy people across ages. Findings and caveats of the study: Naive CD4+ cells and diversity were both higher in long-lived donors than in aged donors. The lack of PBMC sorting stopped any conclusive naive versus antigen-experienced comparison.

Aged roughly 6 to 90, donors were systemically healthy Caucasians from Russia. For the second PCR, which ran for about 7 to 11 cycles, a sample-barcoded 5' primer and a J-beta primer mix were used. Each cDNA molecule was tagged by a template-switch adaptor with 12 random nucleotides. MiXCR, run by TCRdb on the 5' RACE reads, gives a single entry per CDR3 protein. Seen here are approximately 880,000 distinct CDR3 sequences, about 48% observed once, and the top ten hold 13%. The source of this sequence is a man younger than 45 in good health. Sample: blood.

The CDR3 DNA reads TGTGCCAGCAGTTTATCTTGGGAGGCGGCAGGCCAAGAGACCCAGTACTTC. Translated: CASSLSWEAAGQETQYF. This chain connects TRBV27 to TRBJ2-5; the D gene is possibly TRBD2 (6 bases). CDR3 length equals 17 residues. The V and J ends lost 0 bases and 1 base respectively, with 15 bases between them. Germline loops: CDR1 MNHEY, CDR2 SMNVEV (reference sequence).